This TCR beta chain was captured by sequencing in a study of OX40 agonist ivuxolimab in advanced cancers. Study background: Across the patients, intravenous ivuxolimab was delivered every 2 weeks at 0.01 to 10 mg/kg. Partial responses were observed in three patients, of whom one had hepatocellular carcinoma and two had cutaneous melanoma.

V was shortened by 6 bases and J by 2 bases, with 2 bases between the two germline ends. The CDR3 runs to 11 residues. Germline loops: CDR1 MNHNS, CDR2 SASEGT. TCRdb keeps only in-frame clones here, not all; method: immunoSEQ multiplex PCR. Of roughly 80,000 clones detected, 86% appear once; the ten largest clones hold 0.7% to 0.9%. The source material was CD4+ or CD8+ T cells sorted from blood, sampled in a trial of the OX40 agonist ivuxolimab. This clonotype was obtained from an adult with an advanced solid tumor such as melanoma, head and neck, liver or kidney cancer. The chain uses TRBV6-1 and TRBJ1-5; D is unresolved. CDR3 sequence (DNA): TGTGCCAGCAGCCGCAATCAGCCCCAGCATTTT. It encodes CASSRNQPQHF.